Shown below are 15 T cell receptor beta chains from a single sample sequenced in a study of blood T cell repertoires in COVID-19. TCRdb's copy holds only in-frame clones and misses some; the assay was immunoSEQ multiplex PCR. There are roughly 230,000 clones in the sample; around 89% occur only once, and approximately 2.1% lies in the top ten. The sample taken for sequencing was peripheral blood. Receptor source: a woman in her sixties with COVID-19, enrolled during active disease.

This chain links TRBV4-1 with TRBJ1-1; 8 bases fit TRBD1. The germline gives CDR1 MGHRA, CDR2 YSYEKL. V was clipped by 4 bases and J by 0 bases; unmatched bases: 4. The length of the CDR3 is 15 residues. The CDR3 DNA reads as TGCGCCAGCAGCCGCGACAGGGGTCTGAACACTGAAGCTTTCTTT. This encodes CASSRDRGLNTEAFF.

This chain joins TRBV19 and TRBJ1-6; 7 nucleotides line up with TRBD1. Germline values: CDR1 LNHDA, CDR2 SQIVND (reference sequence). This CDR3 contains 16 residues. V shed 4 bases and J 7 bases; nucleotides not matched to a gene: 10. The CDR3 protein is CASSTDGTVLNSPLHF. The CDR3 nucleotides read TGTGCCAGTAGTACAGACGGGACAGTTTTGAATTCACCCCTCCACTTT.

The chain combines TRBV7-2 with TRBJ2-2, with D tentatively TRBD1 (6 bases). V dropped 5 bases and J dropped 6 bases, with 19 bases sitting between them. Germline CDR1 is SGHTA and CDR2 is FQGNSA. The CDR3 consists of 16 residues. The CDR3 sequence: CASSLGGPRRAGELFF. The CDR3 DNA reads TGTGCCAGCAGCCTTGGGGGCCCCCGCCGAGCCGGGGAGCTGTTTTTT. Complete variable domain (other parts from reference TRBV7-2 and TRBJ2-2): GAGVSQSPSNKVTEKGKDVELRCDPISGHTALYWYRQSLGQGLEFLIYFQGNSAPDKSGLPSDRFSAERTGGSVSTLTIQRTQQEDSAVYLCASSLGGPRRAGELFFGEGSRLTVL.

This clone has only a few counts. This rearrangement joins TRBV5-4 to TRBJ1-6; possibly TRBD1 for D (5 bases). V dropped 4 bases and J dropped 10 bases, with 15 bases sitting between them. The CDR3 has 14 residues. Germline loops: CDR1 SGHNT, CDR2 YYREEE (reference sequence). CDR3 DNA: TGTGCCAGCAGCCCGACCTCCCAGGGCTCACCCCTCCACTTT. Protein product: CASSPTSQGSPLHF.

This CDR3 reads CASRLAGGMAYNEQFF. In DNA form, the CDR3 reads TGTGCCAGCAGACTAGCGGGGGGCATGGCCTACAATGAGCAGTTCTTC. This chain links TRBV14 with TRBJ2-1; 12 bases map to TRBD2. V shed 6 bases, J shed 2 bases, and the junction held 5 bases outside the gene matches. Per germline, CDR1 SGHDN and CDR2 FVKESK. The CDR3 contains 16 residues.

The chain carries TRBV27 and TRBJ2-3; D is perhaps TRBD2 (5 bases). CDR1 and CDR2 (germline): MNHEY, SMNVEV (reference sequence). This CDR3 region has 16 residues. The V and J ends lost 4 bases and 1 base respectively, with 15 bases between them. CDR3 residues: CASSSPPRRGTDTQYF. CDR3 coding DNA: TGTGCCAGCAGTTCCCCCCCAAGGCGGGGCACAGATACGCAGTATTTT.

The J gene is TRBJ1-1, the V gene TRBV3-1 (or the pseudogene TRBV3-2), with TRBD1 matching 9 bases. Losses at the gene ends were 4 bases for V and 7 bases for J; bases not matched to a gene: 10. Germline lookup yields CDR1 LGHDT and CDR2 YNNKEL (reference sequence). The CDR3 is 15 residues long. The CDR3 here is CASSLPGQGFSEAFF. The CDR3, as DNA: TGTGCCAGCAGCCTGCCGGGACAGGGTTTTAGTGAAGCTTTCTTT.

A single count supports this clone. The CDR3 DNA follows: TGTGCCAGCTCGCTGGTGGGCACAGGGGCGGATAACTATGGCTACACCTTC. Translated: CASSLVGTGADNYGYTF. The rearrangement joins TRBV18 to TRBJ1-2; 7 bases map to TRBD1. The CDR3 runs 17 residues. From germline, CDR1 is KGHSH and CDR2 LQKENI. J lost 1 base, V lost 6 bases, and 14 bases had no gene match.

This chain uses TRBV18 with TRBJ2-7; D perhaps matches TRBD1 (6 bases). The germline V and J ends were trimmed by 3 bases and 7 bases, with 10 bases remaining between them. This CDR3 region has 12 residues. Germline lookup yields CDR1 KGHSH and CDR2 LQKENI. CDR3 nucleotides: TGTGCCAGCTCACCCCCGGACAGAGAGCAGTACTTC. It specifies CASSPPDREQYF.

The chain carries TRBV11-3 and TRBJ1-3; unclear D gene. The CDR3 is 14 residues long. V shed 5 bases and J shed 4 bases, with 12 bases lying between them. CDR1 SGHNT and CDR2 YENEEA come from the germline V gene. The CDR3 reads CASSPPVSGNTIYF. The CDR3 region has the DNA TGTGCCAGCAGCCCCCCGGTCTCCGGAAACACCATATATTTT.

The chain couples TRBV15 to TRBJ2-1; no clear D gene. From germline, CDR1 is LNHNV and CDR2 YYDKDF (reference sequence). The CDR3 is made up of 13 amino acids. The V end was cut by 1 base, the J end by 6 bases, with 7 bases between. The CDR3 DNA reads TGTGCCACCAGCAGAGTGGGCATCAATGAGCAGTTCTTC. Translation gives CATSRVGINEQFF. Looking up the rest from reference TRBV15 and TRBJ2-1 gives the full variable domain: DAMVIQNPRYQVTQFGKPVTLSCSQTLNHNVMYWYQQKSSQAPKLLFHYYDKDFNNEADTPDNFQSRRPNTSFCFLDIRSPGLGDTAMYLCATSRVGINEQFFGPGTRLTVL.

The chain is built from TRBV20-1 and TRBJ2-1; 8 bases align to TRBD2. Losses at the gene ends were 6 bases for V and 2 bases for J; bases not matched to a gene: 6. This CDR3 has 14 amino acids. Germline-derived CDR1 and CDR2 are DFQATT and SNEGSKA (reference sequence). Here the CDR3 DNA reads TGCAGTGCCAGTAGCGGGGCTACCTACAATGAGCAGTTCTTC. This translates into CSASSGATYNEQFF.

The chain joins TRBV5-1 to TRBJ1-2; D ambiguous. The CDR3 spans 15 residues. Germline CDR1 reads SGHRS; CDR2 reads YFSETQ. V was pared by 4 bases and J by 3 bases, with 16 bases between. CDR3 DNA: TGCGCCAGCAGCCGAGGGAGGAATGGAGACTATGGCTACACCTTC. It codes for CASSRGRNGDYGYTF. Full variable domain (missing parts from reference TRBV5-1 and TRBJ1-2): KAGVTQTPRYLIKTRGQQVTLSCSPISGHRSVSWYQQTPGQGLQFLFEYFSETQRNKGNFPGRFSGRQFSNSRSEMNVSTLELGDSALYLCASSRGRNGDYGYTFGSGTRLTVV.

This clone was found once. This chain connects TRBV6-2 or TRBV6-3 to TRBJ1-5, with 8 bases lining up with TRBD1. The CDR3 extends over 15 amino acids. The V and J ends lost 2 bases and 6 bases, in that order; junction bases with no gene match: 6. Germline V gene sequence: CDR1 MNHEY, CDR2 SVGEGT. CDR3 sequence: CASSYVTGGFQPQHF. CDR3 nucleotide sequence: TGTGCCAGCAGTTACGTCACAGGGGGATTTCAGCCCCAGCATTTT.

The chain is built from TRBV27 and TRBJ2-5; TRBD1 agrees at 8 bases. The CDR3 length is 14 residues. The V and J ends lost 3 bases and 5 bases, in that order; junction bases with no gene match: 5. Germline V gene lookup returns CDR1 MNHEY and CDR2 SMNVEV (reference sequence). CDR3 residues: CASSFPGGGETQYF. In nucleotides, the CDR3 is TGTGCCAGCAGTTTCCCAGGGGGCGGGGAGACCCAGTACTTC.